This T cell receptor beta chain was captured in a study of blood T cell repertoires in COVID-19. Study summary: Some COVID-19 samples were acute and others convalescent; all came from the United States, Italy and Spain. From T cells, B-cell-depleted T cells, or PBMCs came the material, which was cDNA or gDNA.

The junction had 3 bases not matched to a gene; V was cut back by 2 bases and J by 4 bases. The CDR3 is 15 residues long. Germline V CDR1 and CDR2: SGHRS, YFSETQ. In the case of this clone: The same CDR3 also results from other DNA sequences found in this sample.

In the original workflow: Amplified reference gene primers provided the basis for estimating nucleated cell counts. Assay used: immunoSEQ multiplex PCR; TCRdb lists only in-frame clones, some missing. V and J calls and clone size are as listed in that table; D and trimming were resolved from the DNA. The table records a few hundred thousand clones, approximately 85% of them present only once. The rearrangement joins TRBV5-1 to TRBJ2-5, with TRBD1 identical over 12 bases. The receptor was derived from a man aged 50 or older who had recovered from COVID-19. The sequenced sample was peripheral blood. This CDR3 reads CASSLGTGGRETQYF. In DNA, the CDR3 is TGCGCCAGCAGCTTAGGGACAGGGGGCAGAGAGACCCAGTACTTC.